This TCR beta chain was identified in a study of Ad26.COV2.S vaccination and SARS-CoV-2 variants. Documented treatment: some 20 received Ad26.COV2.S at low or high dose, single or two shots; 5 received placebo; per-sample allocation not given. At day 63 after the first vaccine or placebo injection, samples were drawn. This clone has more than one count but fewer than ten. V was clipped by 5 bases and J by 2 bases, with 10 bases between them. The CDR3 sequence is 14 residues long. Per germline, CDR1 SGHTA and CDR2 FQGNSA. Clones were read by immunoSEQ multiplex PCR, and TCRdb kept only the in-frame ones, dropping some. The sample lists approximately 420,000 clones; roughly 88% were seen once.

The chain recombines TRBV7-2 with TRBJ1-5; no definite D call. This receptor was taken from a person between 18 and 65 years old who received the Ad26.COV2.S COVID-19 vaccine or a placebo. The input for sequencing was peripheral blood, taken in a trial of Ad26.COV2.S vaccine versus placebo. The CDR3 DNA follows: TGTGCCAGCAGCCCATCAGGTCGCAATCAGCCCCAGCATTTT. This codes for CASSPSGRNQPQHF.